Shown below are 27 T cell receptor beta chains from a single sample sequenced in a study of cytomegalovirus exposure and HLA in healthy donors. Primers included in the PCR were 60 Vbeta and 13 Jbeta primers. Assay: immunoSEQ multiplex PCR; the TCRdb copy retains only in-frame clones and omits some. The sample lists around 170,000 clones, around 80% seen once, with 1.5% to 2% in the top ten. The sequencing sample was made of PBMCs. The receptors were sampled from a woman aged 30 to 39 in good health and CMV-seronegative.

The CDR3, as DNA: TGTGCCACCAGCACCTTGACAGCGTCCCAAGAGACCCAGTACTTC. Translated, it gives CATSTLTASQETQYF. J is TRBJ2-5 and V is TRBV15; perhaps TRBD1 as D (5 bases). Between the trimmed V and J ends, which lost 4 bases and 1 base, there was a span of 13 bases. Germline-derived CDR1 and CDR2 are LNHNV and YYDKDF (reference sequence). The CDR3 is 15 amino acids.

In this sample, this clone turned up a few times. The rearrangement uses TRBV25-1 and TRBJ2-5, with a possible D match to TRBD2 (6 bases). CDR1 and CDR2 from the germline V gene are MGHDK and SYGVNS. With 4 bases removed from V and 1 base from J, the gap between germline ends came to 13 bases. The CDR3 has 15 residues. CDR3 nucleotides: TGTGCCAGCAGTGGTAAGCGGGCCCGCCAAGAGACCCAGTACTTC. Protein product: CASSGKRARQETQYF.

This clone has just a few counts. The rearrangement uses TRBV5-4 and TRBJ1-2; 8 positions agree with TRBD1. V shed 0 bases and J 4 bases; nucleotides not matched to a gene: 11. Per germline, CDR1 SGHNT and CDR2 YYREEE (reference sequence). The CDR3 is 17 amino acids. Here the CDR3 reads CASSLGRAGQGAYGYTF. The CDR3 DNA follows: TGTGCCAGCAGCTTGGGTCGGGCCGGACAGGGCGCCTATGGCTACACCTTC.

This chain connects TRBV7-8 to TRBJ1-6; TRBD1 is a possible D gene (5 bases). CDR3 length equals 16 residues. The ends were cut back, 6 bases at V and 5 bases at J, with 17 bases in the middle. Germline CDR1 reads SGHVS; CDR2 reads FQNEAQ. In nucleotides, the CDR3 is TGTGCCAGCAGACAAAGCAGGGCCCGAAATAATTCACCCCTCCACTTT. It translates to CASRQSRARNNSPLHF.

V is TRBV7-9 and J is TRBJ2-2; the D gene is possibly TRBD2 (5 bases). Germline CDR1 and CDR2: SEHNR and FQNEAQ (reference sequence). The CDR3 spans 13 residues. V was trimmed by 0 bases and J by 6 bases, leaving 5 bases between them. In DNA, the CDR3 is TGTGCCAGCAGCTTAGCCGGGGCCGGGGAGCTGTTTTTT. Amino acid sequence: CASSLAGAGELFF.

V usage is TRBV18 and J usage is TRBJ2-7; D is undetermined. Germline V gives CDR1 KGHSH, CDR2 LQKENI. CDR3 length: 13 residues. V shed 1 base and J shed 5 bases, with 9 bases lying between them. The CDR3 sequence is CASSPLPLDEQYF. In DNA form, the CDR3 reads TGTGCCAGCTCACCACTCCCCTTAGACGAGCAGTACTTC.

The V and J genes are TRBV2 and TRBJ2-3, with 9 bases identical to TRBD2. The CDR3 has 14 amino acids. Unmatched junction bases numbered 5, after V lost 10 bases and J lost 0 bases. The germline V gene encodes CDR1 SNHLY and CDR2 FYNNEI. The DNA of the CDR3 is TGTGCCAACACGCGGGGGGGGAGCACAGATACGCAGTATTTT. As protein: CANTRGGSTDTQYF. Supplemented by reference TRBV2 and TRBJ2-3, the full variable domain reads EPEVTQTPSHQVTQMGQEVILRCVPISNHLYFYWYRQILGQKVEFLVSFYNNEISEKSEIFDDQFSVERPDGSNFTLKIRSTKLEDSAMYFCANTRGGSTDTQYFGPGTRLTVL.

CDR3 sequence reads: CASSPESNYGYTF. The CDR3 DNA is TGTGCCAGCAGCCCTGAGAGTAACTATGGCTACACCTTC. This chain links TRBV5-8 with TRBJ1-2; no definite D call. Germline V CDR1 and CDR2: SGHTS, YDEGEE. Deletions cut 4 bases from V and 1 base from J, with 8 bases between. This CDR3 contains 13 residues.

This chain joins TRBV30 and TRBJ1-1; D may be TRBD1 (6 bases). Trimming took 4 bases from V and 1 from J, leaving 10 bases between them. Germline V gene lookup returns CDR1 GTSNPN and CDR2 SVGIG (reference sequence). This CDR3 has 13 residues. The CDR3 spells CAWMGGGNTEAFF. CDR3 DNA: TGTGCCTGGATGGGAGGGGGGAACACTGAAGCTTTCTTT. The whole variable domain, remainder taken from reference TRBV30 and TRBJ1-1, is SQTIHQWPATLVQPVGSPLSLECTVEGTSNPNLYWYRQAAGRGLQLLFYSVGIGQISSEVPQNLSASRPQDRQFILSSKKLLLSDSGFYLCAWMGGGNTEAFFGQGTRLTVV.

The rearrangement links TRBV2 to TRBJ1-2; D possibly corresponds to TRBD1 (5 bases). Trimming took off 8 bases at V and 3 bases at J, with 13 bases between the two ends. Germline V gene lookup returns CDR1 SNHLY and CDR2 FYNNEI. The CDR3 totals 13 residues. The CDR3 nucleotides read TGTGCCAGCTCCTTCCAGGGTGACTATGGCTACACCTTC. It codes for CASSFQGDYGYTF.

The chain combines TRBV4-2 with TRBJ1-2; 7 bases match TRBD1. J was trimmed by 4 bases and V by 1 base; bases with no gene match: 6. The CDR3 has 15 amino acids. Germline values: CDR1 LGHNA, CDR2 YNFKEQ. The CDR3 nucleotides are TGTGCCAGCAGCCAAGTAACAGGGGATACCTATGGCTACACCTTC. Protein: CASSQVTGDTYGYTF.

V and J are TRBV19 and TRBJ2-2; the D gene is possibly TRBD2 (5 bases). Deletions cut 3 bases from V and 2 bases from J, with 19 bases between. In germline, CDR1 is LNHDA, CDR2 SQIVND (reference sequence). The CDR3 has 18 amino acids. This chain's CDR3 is CASSIETLPAENTGELFF. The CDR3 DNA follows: TGTGCCAGTAGTATCGAGACACTTCCAGCGGAAAACACCGGGGAGCTGTTTTTT.

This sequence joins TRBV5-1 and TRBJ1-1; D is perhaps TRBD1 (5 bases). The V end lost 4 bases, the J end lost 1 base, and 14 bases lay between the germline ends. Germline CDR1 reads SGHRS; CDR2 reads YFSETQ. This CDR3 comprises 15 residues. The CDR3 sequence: CASSVEGIQNTEAFF. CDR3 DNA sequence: TGCGCCAGCAGCGTGGAGGGGATCCAGAACACTGAAGCTTTCTTT.

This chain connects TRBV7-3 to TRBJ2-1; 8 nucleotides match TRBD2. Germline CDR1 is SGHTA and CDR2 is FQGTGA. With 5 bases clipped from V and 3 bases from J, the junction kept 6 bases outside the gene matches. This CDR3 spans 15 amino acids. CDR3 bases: TGTGCCAGCAGCCCTCGACTAGCGAACTACAATGAGCAGTTCTTC. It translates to CASSPRLANYNEQFF.

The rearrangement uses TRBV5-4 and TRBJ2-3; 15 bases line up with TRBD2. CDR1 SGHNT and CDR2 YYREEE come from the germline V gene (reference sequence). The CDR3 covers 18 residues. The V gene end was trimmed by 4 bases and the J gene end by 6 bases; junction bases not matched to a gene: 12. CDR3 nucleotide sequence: TGTGCCAGCAGCAGCGGACTAGCGGGGGGGCCGGTTGGTGATACGCAGTATTTT. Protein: CASSSGLAGGPVGDTQYF.

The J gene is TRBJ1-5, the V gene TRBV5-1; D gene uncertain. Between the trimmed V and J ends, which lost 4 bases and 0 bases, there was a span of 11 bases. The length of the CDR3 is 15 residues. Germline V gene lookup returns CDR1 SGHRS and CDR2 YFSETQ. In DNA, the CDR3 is TGCGCCAGCAGCCTCAACGACAATAGCAATCAGCCCCAGCATTTT. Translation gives CASSLNDNSNQPQHF.

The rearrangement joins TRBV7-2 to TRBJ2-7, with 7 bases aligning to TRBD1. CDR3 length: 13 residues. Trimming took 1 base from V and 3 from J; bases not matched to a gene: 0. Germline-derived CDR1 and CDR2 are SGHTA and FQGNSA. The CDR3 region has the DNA TGTGCCAGCAGCTTAGACAGGGGCTACGAGCAGTACTTC. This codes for CASSLDRGYEQYF.

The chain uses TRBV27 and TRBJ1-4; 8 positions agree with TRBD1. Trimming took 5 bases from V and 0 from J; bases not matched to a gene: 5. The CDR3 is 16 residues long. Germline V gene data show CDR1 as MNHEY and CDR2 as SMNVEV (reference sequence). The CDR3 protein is CASSPRGRATNEKLFF. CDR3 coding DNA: TGTGCCAGCAGTCCCAGGGGGCGCGCAACTAATGAAAAACTGTTTTTT.

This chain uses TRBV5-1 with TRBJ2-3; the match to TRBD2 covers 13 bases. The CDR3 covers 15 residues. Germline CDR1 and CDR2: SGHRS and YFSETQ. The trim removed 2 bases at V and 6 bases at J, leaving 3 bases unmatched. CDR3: CASSLTSGGADTQYF. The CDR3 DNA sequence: TGCGCCAGCAGCTTAACTAGCGGGGGGGCGGATACGCAGTATTTT. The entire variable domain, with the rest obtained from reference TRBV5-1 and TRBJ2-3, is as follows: KAGVTQTPRYLIKTRGQQVTLSCSPISGHRSVSWYQQTPGQGLQFLFEYFSETQRNKGNFPGRFSGRQFSNSRSEMNVSTLELGDSALYLCASSLTSGGADTQYFGPGTRLTVL.

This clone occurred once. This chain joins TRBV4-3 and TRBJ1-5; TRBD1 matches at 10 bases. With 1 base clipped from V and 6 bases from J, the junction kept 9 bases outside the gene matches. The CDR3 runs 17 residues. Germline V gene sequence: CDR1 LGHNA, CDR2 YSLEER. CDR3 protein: CASSQGADRGTLQPQHF. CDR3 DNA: TGCGCCAGCAGCCAAGGGGCGGACAGGGGGACTCTTCAGCCCCAGCATTTT.

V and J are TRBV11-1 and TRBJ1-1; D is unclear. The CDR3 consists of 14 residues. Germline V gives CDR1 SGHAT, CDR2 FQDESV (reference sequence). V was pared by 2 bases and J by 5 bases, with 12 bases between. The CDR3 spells CASSLRVGGTEAFF. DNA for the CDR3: TGTGCCAGCAGCTTACGGGTCGGCGGAACTGAAGCTTTCTTT.

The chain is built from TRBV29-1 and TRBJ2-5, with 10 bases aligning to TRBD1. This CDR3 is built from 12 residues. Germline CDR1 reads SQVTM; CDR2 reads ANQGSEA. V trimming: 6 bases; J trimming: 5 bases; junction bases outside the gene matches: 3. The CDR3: CSVTGGAETQYF. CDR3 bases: TGCAGCGTGACAGGGGGCGCGGAGACCCAGTACTTC. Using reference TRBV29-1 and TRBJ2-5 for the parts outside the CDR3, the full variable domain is SAVISQKPSRDICQRGTSLTIQCQVDSQVTMMFWYRQQPGQSLTLIATANQGSEATYESGFVIDKFPISRPNLTFSTLTVSNMSPEDSSIYLCSVTGGAETQYFGPGTRLLVL.

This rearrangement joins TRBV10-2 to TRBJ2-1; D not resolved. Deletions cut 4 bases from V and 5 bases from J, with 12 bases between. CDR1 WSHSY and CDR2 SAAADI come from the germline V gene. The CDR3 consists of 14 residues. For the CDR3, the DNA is TGCGCCAGCAGTGGACTCCTACTCCACAATGAGCAGTTCTTC. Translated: CASSGLLLHNEQFF.

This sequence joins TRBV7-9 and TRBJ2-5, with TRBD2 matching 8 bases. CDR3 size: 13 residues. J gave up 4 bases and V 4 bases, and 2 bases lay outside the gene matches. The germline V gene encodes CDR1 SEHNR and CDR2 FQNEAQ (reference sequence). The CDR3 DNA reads TGTGCCAGCAGCTGGACTAGCATAGAGACCCAGTACTTC. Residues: CASSWTSIETQYF.

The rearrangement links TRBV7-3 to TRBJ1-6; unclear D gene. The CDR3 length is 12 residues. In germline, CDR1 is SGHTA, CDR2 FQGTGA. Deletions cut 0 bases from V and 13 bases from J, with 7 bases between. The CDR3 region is CASSLTAHPLHF. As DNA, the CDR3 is TGTGCCAGCAGCTTAACCGCGCACCCCCTCCACTTT.

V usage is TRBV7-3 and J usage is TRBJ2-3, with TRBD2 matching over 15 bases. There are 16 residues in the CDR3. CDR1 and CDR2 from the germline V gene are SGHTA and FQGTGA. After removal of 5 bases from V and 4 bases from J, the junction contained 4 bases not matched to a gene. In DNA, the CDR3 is TGTGCCAGCAGCGGGGGACTAGCGGGGGGCGCAGATACGCAGTATTTT. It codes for CASSGGLAGGADTQYF.

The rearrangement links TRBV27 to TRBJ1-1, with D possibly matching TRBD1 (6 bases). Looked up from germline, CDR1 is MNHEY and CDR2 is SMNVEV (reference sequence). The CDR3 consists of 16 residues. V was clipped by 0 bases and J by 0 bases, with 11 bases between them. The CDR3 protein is CASSLSKRTVNTEAFF. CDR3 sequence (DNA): TGTGCCAGCAGTTTATCGAAAAGGACAGTGAACACTGAAGCTTTCTTT.